This T cell receptor beta chain was obtained from a study of T-cell memory formation after mild COVID-19. MiXCR was run by TCRdb on the 5' RACE reads, yielding one entry per CDR3 protein. In the table there are 65,000 to 100,000 distinct CDR3 sequences, roughly 13% of which are singletons. The CDR3 is 14 amino acids. With V trimmed by 5 bases and J by 1 base, 2 bases remained unmatched. Germline V gene sequence: CDR1 SGHRS, CDR2 YFSETQ. This clonotype was recorded many times. As yet, its antigen is unknown. Overall study findings and caveats: Certain responding clones were present in pre-infection memory, suggesting participation of cross-reactive memory. Contracting clones localized mainly to CM and EM when CD4+ and mainly to EMRA when CD8+.

The sample consisted of PBMCs or a T cell subset sorted from them (not recorded which). This chain links TRBV5-1 with TRBJ2-2, with 7 bases aligning to TRBD2. This TCR was sampled from a man aged 18 to 29 who had mild COVID-19 (a few samples of this study predate the infection). Cell type and time point are not known. CDR3 DNA: TGCGCCAGCAGTCTAGCGGAGAACACCGGGGAGCTGTTTTTT. It yields the protein CASSLAENTGELFF.